The rows below give T cell receptor beta chains drawn from one sample of a study of shared clonotypes between healthy human individuals. The repertoire was sequenced with immunoSEQ multiplex PCR; TCRdb's copy has only in-frame clones and lacks some. Of about 2.3 million clones in the sample, roughly 90% were seen once. Sequencing used naive CD4+ T cells from PBMCs. These receptors originate from a man younger than 35 in good health. Some clones in this sample may be carry-over from other donors' samples. Both conserved end residues are part of each CDR3. Fields, in order: J gene, V gene, D gene, CDR3 length, clone size, CDR3 protein, CDR3 DNA. D genes are given only for firm matches. The size of a clone is reported for some rows only, either as once, few or many, or as a class for expanded clones.

TRBJ1-1,TRBV5-1,-,15,-,CASSLDEGRNTEAFF,TGCGCCAGCAGCTTAGATGAGGGGAGGAACACTGAAGCTTTCTTT
TRBJ2-1,TRBV18,-,15,-,CASSPRTVSDNEQFF,TGTGCCAGCTCACCCCGAACAGTCTCGGACAATGAGCAGTTCTTC
TRBJ1-2,TRBV25-1,-,13,-,CASSDGGIYGYTF,TGTGCCAGCAGTGACGGAGGGATCTATGGCTACACCTTC
TRBJ2-2,TRBV6-5,-,15,-,CASSYRGTYTGELFF,TGTGCCAGCAGTTACCGGGGGACTTACACCGGGGAGCTGTTTTTT
TRBJ2-1,TRBV9,-,16,-,CASSVASDGRLNEQFF,TGTGCCAGCAGCGTAGCTTCGGACGGGAGACTTAATGAGCAGTTCTTC
TRBJ2-7,TRBV18,-,13,-,CASSPDSLYEQYF,TGTGCCAGCTCACCTGACAGCCTCTACGAGCAGTACTTC
TRBJ1-4,TRBV5-4,-,14,once,CASSLAGSNEKLFF,TGTGCCAGCAGCTTGGCGGGAAGCAATGAAAAACTGTTTTTT
TRBJ2-5,TRBV7-2,TRBD2,14,-,CASSTLAVQETQYF,TGTGCCAGCAGCACGCTAGCGGTTCAAGAGACCCAGTACTTC
TRBJ2-7,TRBV5-6,TRBD1,13,-,CASSLGGQGGQYF,TGTGCCAGCAGCTTGGGGGGACAGGGAGGGCAGTACTTC
TRBJ2-3,TRBV7-7,TRBD2,15,-,CASSPGTSGTDTQYF,TGTGCCAGCAGCCCCGGGACTAGCGGGACAGATACGCAGTATTTT
TRBJ2-3,TRBV29-1,-,12,-,CSVHEVADTQYF,TGCAGCGTTCATGAGGTTGCAGATACGCAGTATTTT
TRBJ1-1,TRBV5-5,-,14,-,CASSLVSGYTEAFF,TGTGCCAGCAGCTTGGTGTCAGGATACACTGAAGCTTTCTTT
TRBJ2-5,TRBV7-9,TRBD2,15,-,CASSRGTGGLETQYF,TGTGCCAGCAGCCGAGGGACGGGGGGATTAGAGACCCAGTACTTC
TRBJ1-3,TRBV7-2,-,15,-,CASSLVGTSGNTIYF,TGTGCCAGCAGCTTAGTAGGCACCTCTGGAAACACCATATATTTT
TRBJ2-7,TRBV4-1,-,14,once,CASSQSSASSEQYF,TGCGCCAGCAGCCAATCTTCAGCTAGTTCCGAGCAGTACTTC
TRBJ2-5,TRBV5-4,-,16,-,CASSFPVGGAEETQYF,TGTGCCAGCAGCTTCCCGGTAGGGGGGGCGGAAGAGACCCAGTACTTC
TRBJ2-7,TRBV18,-,15,-,CASSPRDGSSYEQYF,TGTGCCAGCTCCCCGCGGGACGGGAGCTCCTACGAGCAGTACTTC
TRBJ2-7,TRBV28,TRBD2,15,-,CASSSPGGVYYEQYF,TGTGCCAGCAGTTCCCCTGGGGGGGTTTACTACGAGCAGTACTTC
TRBJ1-2,TRBV19,TRBD1,14,once,CASRASGTVGGYTF,TGTGCCAGTAGGGCCTCCGGGACAGTCGGCGGCTACACCTTC
TRBJ2-7,TRBV5-1,TRBD2,15,-,CASSLGGGRADEQYF,TGCGCCAGCAGCTTAGGGGGCGGGAGGGCCGACGAGCAGTACTTC
TRBJ2-1,TRBV7-8,-,16,-,CASSLADGGGYNEQFF,TGTGCCAGCAGCTTAGCGGACGGAGGGGGTTACAATGAGCAGTTCTTC
TRBJ1-1,TRBV6-5,TRBD1,14,once,CASTYRGRGTEAFF,TGTGCCAGCACGTACAGGGGGCGCGGCACTGAAGCTTTCTTT
TRBJ2-5,TRBV28,-,14,-,CASSLTAAQETQYF,TGTGCCAGCAGTTTAACAGCGGCCCAAGAGACCCAGTACTTC
TRBJ2-5,TRBV5-1,-,13,-,CASSLGTQETQYF,TGCGCCAGCAGCCTAGGGACACAAGAGACCCAGTACTTC
TRBJ1-3,TRBV5-1,-,14,once,CASSFDSLEGTIYF,TGCGCCAGCAGCTTTGATAGTTTGGAGGGTACCATATATTTT
TRBJ1-3,TRBV5-4,-,15,-,CASSSTVSSGNTIYF,TGTGCCAGCAGCTCGACAGTGAGCTCTGGAAACACCATATATTTT
TRBJ2-1,TRBV7-9,-,10,-,CASSSPRRLF,TGTGCCAGCAGCTCCCCCCGTAGGCTCTTC
TRBJ2-7,TRBV27,-,12,once,CASRDRPYEQYF,TGTGCCAGCAGGGACAGACCCTACGAGCAGTACTTC
TRBJ1-1,TRBV7-3,-,13,-,CASSLTQNTEAFF,TGTGCCAGCAGCTTAACGCAGAACACTGAAGCTTTCTTT
TRBJ2-3,TRBV28,TRBD2,15,-,CASRVFAGGIDTQYF,TGTGCCAGCCGGGTCTTTGCGGGAGGGATAGATACGCAGTATTTT
TRBJ1-5,TRBV28,-,14,-,CASSLGPGTPAQHF,TGTGCCAGCAGCCTGGGACCGGGGACTCCGGCCCAGCATTTT
TRBJ1-2,TRBV28,-,12,-,CASSINPVGYTF,TGTGCCAGCAGTATAAATCCAGTTGGCTACACCTTC
TRBJ2-7,TRBV28,TRBD2,15,-,CASSVAGELDYEQYF,TGTGCCAGCAGTGTAGCGGGAGAGCTAGACTACGAGCAGTACTTC
TRBJ2-7,TRBV7-2,-,15,-,CASSLGLKSSYEQYF,TGTGCCAGCAGCTTAGGACTGAAGAGCTCCTACGAGCAGTACTTC
TRBJ1-2,TRBV7-8,TRBD1,15,-,CASSGYRGISYGYTF,TGTGCCAGCAGCGGATACAGGGGGATTAGCTATGGCTACACCTTC
TRBJ2-7,TRBV4-1,-,15,once,CASSQEMGYSYEQYF,TGCGCCAGCAGCCAAGAGATGGGTTACTCCTACGAGCAGTACTTC
TRBJ2-7,TRBV30,-,13,once,CAWSPRRGYEQYF,TGTGCCTGGAGTCCGCGTAGGGGGTACGAGCAGTACTTC
TRBJ2-5,TRBV10-1,TRBD2,13,-,CASNGLAGGTQYF,TGCGCCAGCAATGGACTAGCTGGGGGGACCCAGTACTTC
TRBJ1-4,TRBV5-1,-,15,-,CASSFRGATNEKLFF,TGCGCCAGCAGCTTTCGCGGGGCAACTAATGAAAAACTGTTTTTT
TRBJ2-1,TRBV7-9,-,15,once,CASSSRDFQTNEQFF,TGTGCCAGCAGCTCGCGGGACTTCCAAACGAATGAGCAGTTCTTC
TRBJ1-2,TRBV2,-,12,-,CASSPGFYGYTF,TGTGCCAGCAGTCCAGGGTTCTATGGCTACACCTTC
TRBJ2-1,TRBV11-2,-,13,-,CASSLDSRLSRFF,TGTGCCAGCAGCTTAGATTCGAGGCTCTCACGGTTCTTC
TRBJ2-1,TRBV21-1,-,18,-,CASSSRPCPPPQSDEQFF,TGTGCCAGCAGCTCCCGCCCCTGCCCCCCACCTCAGAGCGATGAGCAGTTCTTC
TRBJ2-7,TRBV10-3,TRBD2,16,-,CAISESAGVGSYEQYF,TGTGCCATCAGTGAGTCTGCGGGAGTCGGGTCGTACGAGCAGTACTTC
TRBJ2-1,TRBV30,TRBD2,15,-,CAWSVYLAGKDEQFF,TGTGCCTGGAGTGTATACCTAGCGGGAAAGGATGAGCAGTTCTTC
TRBJ2-5,TRBV19,TRBD1,13,-,CAIRDRVSETQYF,TGTGCCATCCGGGACAGGGTGTCAGAGACCCAGTACTTC
TRBJ1-1,TRBV14,-,15,-,CASSQDPRQGTEAFF,TGTGCCAGCAGCCAAGACCCTCGTCAGGGAACTGAAGCTTTCTTT
TRBJ2-1,TRBV30,-,16,-,CAWRGEGLSSYNEQFF,TGTGCCTGGAGGGGGGAAGGACTCAGCTCCTACAATGAGCAGTTCTTC
TRBJ1-2,TRBV28,TRBD1,13,once,CASSLSQGDGYTF,TGTGCCAGCAGTCTCTCACAGGGGGATGGCTACACCTTC
TRBJ1-1,TRBV11-3,-,14,-,CASSIGRSNTEAFF,TGTGCCAGCAGCATAGGACGGTCGAACACTGAAGCTTTCTTT
TRBJ2-5,TRBV10-3,TRBD1,17,-,CAISGLRSGGDLGTQYF,TGTGCCATCAGTGGATTAAGGTCAGGGGGAGATTTAGGGACCCAGTACTTC
TRBJ2-7,TRBV25-1,-,13,-,CASGNSGAYEQYF,TGTGCCAGCGGGAACTCAGGGGCCTACGAGCAGTACTTC
TRBJ2-7,TRBV19,TRBD2,14,-,CASSTGLVSYEQYF,TGTGCCAGTAGTACGGGACTAGTTTCCTACGAGCAGTACTTC
TRBJ2-7,TRBV6-5,TRBD2,14,-,CASSYVSGTGEQYF,TGTGCCAGCAGTTACGTAAGCGGGACGGGGGAGCAGTACTTC